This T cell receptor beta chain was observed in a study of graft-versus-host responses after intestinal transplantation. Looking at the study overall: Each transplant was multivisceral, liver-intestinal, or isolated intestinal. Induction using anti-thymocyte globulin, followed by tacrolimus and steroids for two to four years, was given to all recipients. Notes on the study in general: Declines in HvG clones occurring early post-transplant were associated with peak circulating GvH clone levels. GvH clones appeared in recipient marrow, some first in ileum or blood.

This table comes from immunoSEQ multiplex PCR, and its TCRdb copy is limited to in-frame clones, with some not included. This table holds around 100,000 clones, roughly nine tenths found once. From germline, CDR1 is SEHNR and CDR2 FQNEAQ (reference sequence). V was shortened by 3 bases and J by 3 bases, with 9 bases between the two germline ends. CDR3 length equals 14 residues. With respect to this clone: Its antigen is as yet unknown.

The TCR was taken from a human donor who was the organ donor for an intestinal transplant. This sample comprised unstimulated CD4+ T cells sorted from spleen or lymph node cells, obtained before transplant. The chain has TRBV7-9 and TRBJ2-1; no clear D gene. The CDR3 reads CASSFSTNYNEQFF. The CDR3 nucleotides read TGTGCCAGCAGCTTTTCAACCAACTACAATGAGCAGTTCTTC.